A selection of T cell receptor beta chains follows, all from one sample in a study of cytomegalovirus exposure and HLA in healthy donors. Assay: immunoSEQ multiplex PCR; the TCRdb copy retains only in-frame clones and omits some. The sample yields approximately 110,000 clones, 74% seen once. The sequencing sample was made of PBMCs. The receptors were sampled from a woman aged 50 to 65 in good health and CMV-seropositive. Each CDR3 is given with its conserved first and last residue.

J | length | V | CDR3
TRBJ2-1 | 16 | TRBV5-1 | CASSPNPSGGDSEQFF
TRBJ2-7 | 15 | TRBV7-7 | CASSPIGGAIYEQYF
TRBJ2-7 | 13 | TRBV29-1 | CSARQGVGYEQYF
TRBJ2-1 | 16 | TRBV9 | CASSPDRRGGYNEQFF
TRBJ1-2 | 14 | TRBV4-3 | CASSQGTGGYGYTF
- | 13 | TRBV5-1 | CASSPWGDDEQYF
TRBJ2-3 | 17 | TRBV11-2 | CASSLGPGLAGGDTQYF
TRBJ1-5 | 12 | TRBV29-1 | CSAMTGNQPQHF
TRBJ1-3 | 11 | TRBV25-1 | CASSVGNTIYF
TRBJ2-5 | 16 | TRBV7-9 | CASSLVAGGLQETQYF
TRBJ1-3 | 15 | TRBV7-6 | CASSSGQGSGNTIYF
TRBJ2-5 | 12 | TRBV2 | CASRVSVTEQYF
TRBJ1-4 | 12 | TRBV15 | CATSRRTEKLFF
TRBJ2-1 | 13 | TRBV2 | CASTGQGGYEQFF
TRBJ1-4 | 18 | TRBV4-1 | CASSQGKYTGARNEKLFF
TRBJ2-5 | 15 | TRBV7-9 | CASSYNRDRMGTQYF
TRBJ2-1 | 15 | TRBV19 | CASSPQAGELFEQFF
TRBJ2-5 | 17 | TRBV4-2 | CASSQDRAGGFQETQYF
TRBJ1-2 | 13 | TRBV28 | CASSGQGANGYTF
TRBJ2-7 | 15 | TRBV11-2 | CASSLGVRSSYEQYF
TRBJ1-2 | 14 | TRBV5-1 | CASSLTGDSYGYTF
TRBJ1-4 | 15 | TRBV10-3 | CAISPGSGSNEKLFF